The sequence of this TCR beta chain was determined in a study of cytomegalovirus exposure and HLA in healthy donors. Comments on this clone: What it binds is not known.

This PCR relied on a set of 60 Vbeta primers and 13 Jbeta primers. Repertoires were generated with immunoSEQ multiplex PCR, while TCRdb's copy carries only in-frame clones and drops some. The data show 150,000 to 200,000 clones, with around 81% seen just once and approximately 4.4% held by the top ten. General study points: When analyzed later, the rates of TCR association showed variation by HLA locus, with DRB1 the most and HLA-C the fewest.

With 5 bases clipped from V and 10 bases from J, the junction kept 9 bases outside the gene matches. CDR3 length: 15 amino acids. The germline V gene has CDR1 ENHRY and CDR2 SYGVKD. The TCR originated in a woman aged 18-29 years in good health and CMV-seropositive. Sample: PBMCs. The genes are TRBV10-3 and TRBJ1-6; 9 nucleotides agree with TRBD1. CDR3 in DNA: TGTGCCATCAGTTCGACGGGACAGGGAGACTCACCCCTCCACTTT. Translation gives CAISSTGQGDSPLHF.